A single sample gave rise to the 2 T cell receptor beta chains below, sequenced in a study of OX40 agonist ivuxolimab in advanced cancers. Only in-frame clones appear in the TCRdb table, and some are missing; sequencing was by immunoSEQ multiplex PCR. The sample yields approximately 100,000 clones, 85% to 90% seen once. Here the sequenced sample was CD4+ or CD8+ T cells sorted from blood, taken in a trial of the OX40 agonist ivuxolimab. The origin of the receptors is an adult with an advanced solid tumor such as melanoma, head and neck, liver or kidney cancer.

The V gene is TRBV6-1, the J gene TRBJ2-2; D not resolved. V lost 3 bases, J lost 3 bases, and 5 bases lay in between. The CDR3 extends over 13 amino acids. Per the germline V gene, CDR1 is MNHNS and CDR2 is SASEGT. This CDR3 reads CASSDGDTGELFF. CDR3 DNA: TGTGCCAGCAGTGACGGAGACACCGGGGAGCTGTTTTTT.

The chain uses TRBV14 and TRBJ1-6, with a possible D match to TRBD1 (6 bases). This CDR3 is built from 18 residues. V was pared by 1 base and J by 0 bases, with 13 bases between. Germline V gene sequence: CDR1 SGHDN, CDR2 FVKESK. CDR3 sequence (DNA): TGTGCCAGCAGCCAAGCTAGGGGGTTAAGCTCCTATAATTCACCCCTCCACTTT. This gives the protein CASSQARGLSSYNSPLHF.